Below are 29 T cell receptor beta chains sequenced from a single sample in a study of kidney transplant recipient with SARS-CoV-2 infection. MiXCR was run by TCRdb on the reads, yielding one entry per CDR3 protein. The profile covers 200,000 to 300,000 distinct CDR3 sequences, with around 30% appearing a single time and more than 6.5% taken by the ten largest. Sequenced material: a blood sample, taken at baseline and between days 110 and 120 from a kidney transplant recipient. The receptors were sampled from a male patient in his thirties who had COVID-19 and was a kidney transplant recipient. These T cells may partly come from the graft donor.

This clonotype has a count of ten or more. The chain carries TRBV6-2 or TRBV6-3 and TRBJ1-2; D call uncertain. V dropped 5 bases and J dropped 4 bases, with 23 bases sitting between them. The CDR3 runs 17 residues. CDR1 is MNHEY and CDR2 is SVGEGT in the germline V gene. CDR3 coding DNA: TGTGCCAGCAGTGATTATTTCTGCATCGGAAAGACCTATGGCTACACCTTC. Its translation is CASSDYFCIGKTYGYTF.

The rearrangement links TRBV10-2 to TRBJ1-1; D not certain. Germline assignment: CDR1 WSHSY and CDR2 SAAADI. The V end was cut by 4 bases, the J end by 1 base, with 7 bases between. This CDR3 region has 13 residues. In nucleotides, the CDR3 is TGCGCCAGCAGTGTTGGGCGGAACACTGAAGCTTTCTTT. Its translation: CASSVGRNTEAFF.

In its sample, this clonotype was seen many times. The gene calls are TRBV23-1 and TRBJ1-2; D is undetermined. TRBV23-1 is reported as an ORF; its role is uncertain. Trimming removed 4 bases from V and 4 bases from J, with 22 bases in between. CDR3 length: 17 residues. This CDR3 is CASSLHELRRKTYGYTF. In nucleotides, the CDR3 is TGCGCCAGCAGTCTCCACGAGCTACGCAGAAAGACCTATGGCTACACCTTC.

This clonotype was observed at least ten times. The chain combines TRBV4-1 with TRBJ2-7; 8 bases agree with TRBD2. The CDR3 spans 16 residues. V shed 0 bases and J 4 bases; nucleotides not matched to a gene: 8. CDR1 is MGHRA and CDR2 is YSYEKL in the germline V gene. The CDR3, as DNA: TGCGCCAGCAGCCAAGACCCGGGACTAGACCCTTACGAGCAGTACTTC. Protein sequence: CASSQDPGLDPYEQYF.

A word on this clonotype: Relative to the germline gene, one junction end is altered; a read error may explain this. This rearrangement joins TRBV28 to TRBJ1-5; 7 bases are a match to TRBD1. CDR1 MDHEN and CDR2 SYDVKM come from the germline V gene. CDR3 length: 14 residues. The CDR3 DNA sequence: TGTGTCAGCAGTACATGGAGGGGGCTTCAGCCCCAGCATTTT. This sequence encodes CVSSTWRGLQPQHF.

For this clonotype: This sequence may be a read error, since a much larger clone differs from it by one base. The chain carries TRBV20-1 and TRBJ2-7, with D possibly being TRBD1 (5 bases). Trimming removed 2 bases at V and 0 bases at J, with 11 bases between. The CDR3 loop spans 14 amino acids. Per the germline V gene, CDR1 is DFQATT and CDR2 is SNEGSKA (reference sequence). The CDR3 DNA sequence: TGCAGTGCTAGAAGGGGCGGTTTCTCCTACGAGCAGTACTTC. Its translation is CSARRGGFSYEQYF.

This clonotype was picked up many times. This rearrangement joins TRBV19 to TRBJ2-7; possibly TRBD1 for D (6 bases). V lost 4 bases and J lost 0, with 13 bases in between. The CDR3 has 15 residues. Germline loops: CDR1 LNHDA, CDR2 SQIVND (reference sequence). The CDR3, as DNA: TGTGCCAGTAGTAAGAGGGGGACCGACTCCTACGAGCAGTACTTC. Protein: CASSKRGTDSYEQYF.

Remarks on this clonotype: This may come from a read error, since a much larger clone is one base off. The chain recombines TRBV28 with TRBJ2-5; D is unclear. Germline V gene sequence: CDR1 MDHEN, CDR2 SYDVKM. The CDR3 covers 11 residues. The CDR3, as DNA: TGTGCCAGCAGTTTTGTGGAGAGCCAGTACTTC. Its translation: CASSFVESQYF.

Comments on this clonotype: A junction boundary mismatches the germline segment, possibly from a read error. The CDR3 DNA is TGTGCCAGCAGTTGCTCTTTTTACCCGATACAAAGTCGGGCCAACGTCCTGATTTTC. Translation: CASSCSFYPIQSRANVLIF. The chain uses TRBV2 and TRBJ2-6; no definite D call. Germline values: CDR1 SNHLY, CDR2 FYNNEI. This CDR3 is built from 19 residues. Combining the CDR3 with reference TRBV2 and TRBJ2-6 gives the whole variable domain EPEVTQTPSHQVTQMGQEVILRCVPISNHLYFYWYRQILGQKVEFLVSFYNNEISEKSEIFDDQFSVERPDGSNFTLKIRSTKLEDSAMYFCASSCSFYPIQSRANVLIFGAGSRLTVL.

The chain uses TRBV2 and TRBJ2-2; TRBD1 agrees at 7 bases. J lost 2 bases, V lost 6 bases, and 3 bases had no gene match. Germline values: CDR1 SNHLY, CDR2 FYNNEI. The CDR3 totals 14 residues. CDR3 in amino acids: CASRWDSNTGELFF. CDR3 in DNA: TGTGCCAGCAGATGGGACAGTAACACCGGGGAGCTGTTTTTT.

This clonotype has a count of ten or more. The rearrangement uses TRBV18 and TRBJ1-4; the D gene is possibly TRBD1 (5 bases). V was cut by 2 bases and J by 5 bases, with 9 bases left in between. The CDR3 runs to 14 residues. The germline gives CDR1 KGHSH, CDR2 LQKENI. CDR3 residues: CASSPGQGNEKLFF. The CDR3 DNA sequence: TGTGCCAGCTCACCAGGGCAGGGAAATGAAAAACTGTTTTTT.

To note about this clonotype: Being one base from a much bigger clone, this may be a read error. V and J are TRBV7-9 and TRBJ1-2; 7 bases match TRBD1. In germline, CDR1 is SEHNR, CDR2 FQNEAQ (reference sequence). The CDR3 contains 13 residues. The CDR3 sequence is CAGSFTGERGYTF. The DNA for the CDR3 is TGTGCCGGCAGCTTTACAGGGGAAAGGGGCTACACCTTC.

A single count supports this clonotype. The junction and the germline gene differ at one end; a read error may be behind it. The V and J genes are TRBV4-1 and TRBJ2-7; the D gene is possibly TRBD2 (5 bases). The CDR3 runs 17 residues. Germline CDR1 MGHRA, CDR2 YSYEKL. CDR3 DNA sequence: TGCGCCAGCAGCCAAGCTTCGAGGGCCGGGAATACCTACGGGCAGTACTTC. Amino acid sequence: CASSQASRAGNTYGQYF.

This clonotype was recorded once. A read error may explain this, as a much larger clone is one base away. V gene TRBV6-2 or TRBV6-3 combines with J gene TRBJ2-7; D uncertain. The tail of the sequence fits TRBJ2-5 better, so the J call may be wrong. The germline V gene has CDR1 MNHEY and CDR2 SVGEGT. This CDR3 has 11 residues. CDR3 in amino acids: CASSTKETQYF. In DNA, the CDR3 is TGTGCCAGCAGTACCAAAGAGACCCAGTACTTC.

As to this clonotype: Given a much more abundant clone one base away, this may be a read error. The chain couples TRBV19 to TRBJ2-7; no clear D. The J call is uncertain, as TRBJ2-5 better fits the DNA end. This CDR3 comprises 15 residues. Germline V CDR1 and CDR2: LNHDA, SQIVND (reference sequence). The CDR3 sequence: CAGSIIGSPWETQYF. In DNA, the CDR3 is TGTGCCGGTAGTATTATTGGAAGTCCGTGGGAGACCCAGTACTTC.

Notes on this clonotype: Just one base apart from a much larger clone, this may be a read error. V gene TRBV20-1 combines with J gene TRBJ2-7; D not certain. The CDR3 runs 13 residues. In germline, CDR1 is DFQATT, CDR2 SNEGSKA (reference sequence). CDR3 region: CNAIRTPSGEQYF. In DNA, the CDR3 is TGCAATGCTATTAGAACACCCTCGGGCGAGCAGTACTTC.

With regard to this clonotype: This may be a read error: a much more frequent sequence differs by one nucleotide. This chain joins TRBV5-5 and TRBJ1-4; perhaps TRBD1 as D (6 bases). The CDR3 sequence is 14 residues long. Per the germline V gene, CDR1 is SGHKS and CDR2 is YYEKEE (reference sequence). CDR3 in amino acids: CASSFTGISEELFF. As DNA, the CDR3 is TGTGCCAGCAGCTTTACAGGGATTAGTGAAGAACTGTTTTTT.

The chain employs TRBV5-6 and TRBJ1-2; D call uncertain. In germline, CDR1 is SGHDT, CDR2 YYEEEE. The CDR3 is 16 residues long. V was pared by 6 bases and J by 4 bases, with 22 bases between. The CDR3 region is CASNRDNSRKTYGYTF. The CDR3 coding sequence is TGTGCCAGCAACAGAGACAATAGTCGAAAGACCTATGGCTACACCTTC.

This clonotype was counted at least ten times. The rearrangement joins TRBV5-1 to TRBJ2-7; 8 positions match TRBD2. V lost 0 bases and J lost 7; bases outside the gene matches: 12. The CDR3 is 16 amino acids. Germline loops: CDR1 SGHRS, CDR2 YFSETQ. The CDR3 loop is CASSLAPGGPSWEQYF. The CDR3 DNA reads TGCGCCAGCAGCTTGGCACCGGGAGGGCCCTCGTGGGAGCAGTACTTC.

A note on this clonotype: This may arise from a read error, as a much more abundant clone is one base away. This CDR3 is CASTGQGRGNTIYF. CDR3 bases: TGTGCCAGCACCGGACAGGGAAGGGGGAACACCATATATTTT. V and J are TRBV3-1 and TRBJ1-3, with 8 bases fitting TRBD1. V shed 7 bases, J shed 7 bases, and the junction held 9 bases outside the gene matches. Germline lookup yields CDR1 LGHDT and CDR2 YNNKEL (reference sequence). This CDR3 region has 14 residues.

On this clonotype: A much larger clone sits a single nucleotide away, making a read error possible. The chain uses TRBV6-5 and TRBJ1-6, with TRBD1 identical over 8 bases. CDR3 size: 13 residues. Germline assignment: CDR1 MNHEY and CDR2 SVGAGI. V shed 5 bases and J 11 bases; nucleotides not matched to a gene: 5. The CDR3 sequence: CASSARTGTPLHF. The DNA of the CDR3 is TGTGCCAGCAGTGCCAGGACAGGGACACCCCTCCACTTT.

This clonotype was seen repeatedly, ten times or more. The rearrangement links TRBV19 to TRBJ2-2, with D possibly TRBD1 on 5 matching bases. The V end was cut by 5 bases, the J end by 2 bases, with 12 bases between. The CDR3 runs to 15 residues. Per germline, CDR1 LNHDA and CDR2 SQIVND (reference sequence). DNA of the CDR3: TGTGCCAGTAGTTTCACAGGAATTAACACCGGGGAGCTGTTTTTT. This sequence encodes CASSFTGINTGELFF. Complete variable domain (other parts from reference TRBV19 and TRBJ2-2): DGGITQSPKYLFRKEGQNVTLSCEQNLNHDAMYWYRQDPGQGLRLIYYSQIVNDFQKGDIAEGYSVSREKKESFPLTVTSAQKNPTAFYLCASSFTGINTGELFFGEGSRLTVL.

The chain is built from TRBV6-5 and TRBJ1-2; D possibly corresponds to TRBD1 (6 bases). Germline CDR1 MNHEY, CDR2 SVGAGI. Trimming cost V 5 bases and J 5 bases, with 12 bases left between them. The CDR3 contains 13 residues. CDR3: CASSPDSKYGYTF. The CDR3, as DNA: TGTGCCAGCAGTCCGGACAGTAAATATGGCTACACCTTC.

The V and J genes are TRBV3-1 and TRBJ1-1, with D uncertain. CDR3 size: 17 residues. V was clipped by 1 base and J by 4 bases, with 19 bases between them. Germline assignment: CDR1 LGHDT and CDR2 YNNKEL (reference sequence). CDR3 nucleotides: TGTGCCAGCAGCCAAGTGGCTCCCATTTCAATTCGCACTGAAGCTTTCTTT. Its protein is CASSQVAPISIRTEAFF. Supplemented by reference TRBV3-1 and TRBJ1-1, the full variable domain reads DTAVSQTPKYLVTQMGNDKSIKCEQNLGHDTMYWYKQDSKKFLKIMFSYNNKELIINETVPNRFSPKSPDKAHLNLHINSLELGDSAVYFCASSQVAPISIRTEAFFGQGTRLTVV.

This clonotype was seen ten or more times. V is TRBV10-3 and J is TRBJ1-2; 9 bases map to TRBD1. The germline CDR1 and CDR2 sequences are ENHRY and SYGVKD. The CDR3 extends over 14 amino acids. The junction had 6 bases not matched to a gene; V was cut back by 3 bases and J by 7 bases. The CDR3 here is CAISEPNRGPGYTF. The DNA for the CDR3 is TGTGCCATCAGTGAACCCAACAGGGGGCCTGGCTACACCTTC.

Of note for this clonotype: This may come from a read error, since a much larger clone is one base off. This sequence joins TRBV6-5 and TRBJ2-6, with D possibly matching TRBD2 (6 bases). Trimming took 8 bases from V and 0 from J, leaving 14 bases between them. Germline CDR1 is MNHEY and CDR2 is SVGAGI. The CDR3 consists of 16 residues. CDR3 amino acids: CASLGEVYSGANVLTF. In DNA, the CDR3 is TGTGCCAGCCTCGGGGAGGTGTACTCTGGGGCCAACGTCCTGACTTTC.

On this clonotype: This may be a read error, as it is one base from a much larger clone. CDR3 nucleotides: TGCGGTGCCCCGGTGGGGACAGGGATAACCGGGGAGCTGTTTTTT. Protein product: CGAPVGTGITGELFF. This chain joins TRBV20-1 and TRBJ2-2, with 9 nucleotides matching TRBD1. The CDR3 totals 15 residues. From germline, CDR1 is DFQATT and CDR2 SNEGSKA (reference sequence).

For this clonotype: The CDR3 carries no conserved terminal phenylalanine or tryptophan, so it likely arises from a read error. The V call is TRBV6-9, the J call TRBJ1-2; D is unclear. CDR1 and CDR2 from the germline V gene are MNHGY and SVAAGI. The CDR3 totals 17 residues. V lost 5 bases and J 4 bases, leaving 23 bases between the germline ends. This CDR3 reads CASSLSGPYGKTYGYTS. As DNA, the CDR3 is TGTGCCAGCAGTCTAAGCGGGCCTTACGGAAAGACCTATGGCTACACCTCC.

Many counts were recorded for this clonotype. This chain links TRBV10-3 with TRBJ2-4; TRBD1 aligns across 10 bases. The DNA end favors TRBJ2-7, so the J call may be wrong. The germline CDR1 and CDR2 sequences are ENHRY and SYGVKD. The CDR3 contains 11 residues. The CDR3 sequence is CAAGDRGEQYF. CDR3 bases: TGTGCCGCCGGGGACAGGGGCGAGCAGTACTTC.